This T cell receptor (beta chain) was sequenced for a study of graft-versus-host responses after intestinal transplantation. Study-wide results and caveats: Recipient marrow harbored GvH clones, some of which surfaced first in ileum or blood.

The data were produced by immunoSEQ multiplex PCR, yet TCRdb's version contains in-frame clones alone and is incomplete. This table holds 65,000 to 90,000 clones, 89% found once. Germline assignment: CDR1 MNHEY and CDR2 SVGAGI. V shed 5 bases and J shed 2 bases, with 9 bases lying between them. This CDR3 has 13 residues. About this clone: Its antigen is unknown.

The sequence derives from a human donor who received an intestinal transplant. The chain combines TRBV6-5 with TRBJ1-2, with a tentative D call TRBD1 (5 bases). Sequences were derived from unstimulated CD8+ T cells sorted from spleen or lymph node cells, sampled before intestinal transplant. The CDR3 is CASSVGVNYGYTF. As DNA, the CDR3 is TGTGCCAGCAGTGTAGGGGTGAACTATGGCTACACCTTC.